These 10 T cell receptor beta chains originate from one sample sequenced in a study of blood T cell repertoires in COVID-19. The method was immunoSEQ multiplex PCR; TCRdb's version includes in-frame clones alone and lacks a portion of them. The repertoire has approximately 160,000 clones, approximately 86% of them found once; the top ten carry around 7%. Sequencing used peripheral blood. The source of these receptors is a man aged 50 or older with active or convalescent COVID-19.

This rearrangement joins TRBV6-5 to TRBJ2-7; TRBD1 matches at 7 bases. Per germline, CDR1 MNHEY and CDR2 SVGAGI. Trimming removed 0 bases from V and 2 bases from J; junction bases left unmatched: 4. This CDR3 has 15 amino acids. The chain's CDR3 is CASSYSWTGPYEQYF. The CDR3 DNA reads as TGTGCCAGCAGTTACTCCTGGACAGGTCCCTACGAGCAGTACTTC.

This chain links TRBV7-2 with TRBJ1-1; D might be TRBD1 (6 bases). V gave up 2 bases and J gave up 7 bases, with 11 bases separating them. Looked up from germline, CDR1 is SGHTA and CDR2 is FQGNSA. The CDR3 spans 13 residues. CDR3 region: CASSLSRDNEAFF. CDR3 DNA: TGTGCCAGCAGCTTATCCCGGGACAATGAAGCTTTCTTT.

This chain connects TRBV4-3 to TRBJ2-7; D is possibly TRBD2 (6 bases). V lost 0 bases, J lost 0 bases, and 12 bases lay in between. CDR1 and CDR2 from the germline V gene are LGHNA and YSLEER. The CDR3 totals 16 residues. The CDR3 region has the DNA TGCGCCAGCAGCCAAGATGTTACGGGAGTCTCCTACGAGCAGTACTTC. As protein: CASSQDVTGVSYEQYF.

The V and J genes are TRBV7-2 and TRBJ2-7, with D uncertain. V lost 3 bases and J 0 bases, leaving 6 bases between the germline ends. Germline V gene lookup returns CDR1 SGHTA and CDR2 FQGNSA. This CDR3 has 13 residues. The CDR3 loop is CASSFSSSYEQYF. CDR3 coding DNA: TGTGCCAGCAGCTTCTCGTCCTCCTACGAGCAGTACTTC. Full variable domain (outside the CDR3, taken from reference TRBV7-2 and TRBJ2-7): GAGVSQSPSNKVTEKGKDVELRCDPISGHTALYWYRQSLGQGLEFLIYFQGNSAPDKSGLPSDRFSAERTGGSVSTLTIQRTQQEDSAVYLCASSFSSSYEQYFGPGTRLTVT.

The CDR3 nucleotides read TGTGCCAGCAGCGTTACGGCTAGCGGGAGGGCCGGGGATACGCAGTATTTT. Residues: CASSVTASGRAGDTQYF. The chain couples TRBV9 to TRBJ2-3; 12 positions match TRBD2. V lost 2 bases and J lost 6; bases outside the gene matches: 10. The CDR3 is made up of 17 amino acids. The germline gives CDR1 SGDLS, CDR2 YYNGEE.

This rearrangement joins TRBV6-5 to TRBJ2-7, with 7 bases aligning to TRBD2. CDR3 size: 14 residues. Per germline, CDR1 MNHEY and CDR2 SVGAGI. The ends lost 6 bases at V and 3 bases at J; junction bases unmatched: 8. The CDR3 loop reads CASRERGFFYEQYF. The CDR3 nucleotides read TGTGCCAGCAGAGAGCGGGGATTTTTCTACGAGCAGTACTTC.

The chain is built from TRBV6-2 or TRBV6-3 and TRBJ2-7; 8 nucleotides align to TRBD1. The CDR3 runs to 11 residues. The germline gives CDR1 MNHEY, CDR2 SVGEGT. Trimming cost V 4 bases and J 9 bases; bases outside gene matches: 2. CDR3 residues: CASSFGQGQYF. For the CDR3, the DNA is TGTGCCAGCAGTTTCGGACAGGGGCAGTACTTC.

This clone was seen only a few times. The rearrangement links TRBV7-2 to TRBJ1-5, with D possibly being TRBD1 (5 bases). This CDR3 region has 16 residues. In germline, CDR1 is SGHTA, CDR2 FQGNSA. Trimming cost V 5 bases and J 3 bases, with 17 bases left between them. The DNA of the CDR3 is TGTGCCAGCAGCCCAAGGGGAAGAAGAAACAATCAGCCCCAGCATTTT. Translating gives CASSPRGRRNNQPQHF.

The J gene is TRBJ1-4, the V gene TRBV5-1; D is undetermined. The germline CDR1 and CDR2 sequences are SGHRS and YFSETQ. V lost 4 bases and J 3 bases, leaving 19 bases between the germline ends. This CDR3 is built from 17 residues. CDR3 nucleotide sequence: TGCGCCAGCAGCACCGGACGGGAGGCTGTACCTAATGAAAAACTGTTTTTT. Its protein product is CASSTGREAVPNEKLFF.

This clone has more than one count but fewer than ten. The V gene is TRBV3-1 (or the pseudogene TRBV3-2), the J gene TRBJ2-7, with 9 bases matching TRBD2. In germline, CDR1 is LGHDT, CDR2 YNNKEL (reference sequence). The trim removed 1 base at V and 2 bases at J, leaving 3 bases unmatched. The CDR3 has 15 amino acids. CDR3 in amino acids: CASSQGGGGAYEQYF. In DNA form, the CDR3 reads TGTGCCAGCAGCCAAGGCGGCGGGGGGGCCTACGAGCAGTACTTC.